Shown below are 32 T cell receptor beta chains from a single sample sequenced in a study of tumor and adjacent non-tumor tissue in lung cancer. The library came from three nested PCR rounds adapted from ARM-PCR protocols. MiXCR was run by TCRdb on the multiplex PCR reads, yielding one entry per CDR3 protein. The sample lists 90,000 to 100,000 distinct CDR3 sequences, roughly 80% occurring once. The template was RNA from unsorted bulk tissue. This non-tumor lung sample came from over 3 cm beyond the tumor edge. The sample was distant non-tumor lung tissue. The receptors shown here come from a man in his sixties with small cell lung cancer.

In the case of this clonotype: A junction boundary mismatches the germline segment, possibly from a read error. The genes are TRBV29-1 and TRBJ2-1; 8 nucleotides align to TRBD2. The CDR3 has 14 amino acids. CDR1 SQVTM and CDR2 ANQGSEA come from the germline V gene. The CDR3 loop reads CSLVGLAGTNEQFF. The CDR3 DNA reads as TGCAGCCTTGTCGGGCTAGCGGGTACAAATGAGCAATTCTTC.

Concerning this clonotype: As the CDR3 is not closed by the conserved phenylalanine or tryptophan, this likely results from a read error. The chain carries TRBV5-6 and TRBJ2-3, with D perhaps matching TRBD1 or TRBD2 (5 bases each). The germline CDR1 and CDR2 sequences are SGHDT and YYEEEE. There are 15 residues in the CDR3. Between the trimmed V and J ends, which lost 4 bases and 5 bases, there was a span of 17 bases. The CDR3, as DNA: TGTGCCAGCAGCCTGGGACCGAGGAACATAGATACGCAGTATCTT. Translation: CASSLGPRNIDTQYL.

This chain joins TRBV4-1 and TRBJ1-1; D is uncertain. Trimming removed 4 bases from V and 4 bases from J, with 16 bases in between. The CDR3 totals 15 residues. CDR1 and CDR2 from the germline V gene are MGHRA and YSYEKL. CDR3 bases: TGCGCCAGCAGCCTAGTTCCAGTGCTTGGCACTGAAGCTTTCTTT. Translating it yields CASSLVPVLGTEAFF.

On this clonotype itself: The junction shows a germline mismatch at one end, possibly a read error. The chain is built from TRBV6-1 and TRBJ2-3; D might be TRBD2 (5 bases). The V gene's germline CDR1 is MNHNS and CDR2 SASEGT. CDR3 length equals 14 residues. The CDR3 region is CASSWEIVTDTHYF. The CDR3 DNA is TGTGCCAGCTCCTGGGAGATCGTCACAGATACGCACTATTTT.

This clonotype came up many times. CDR3 nucleotides: TGTGCCAGCAGTTTTCTCTCGGTATCCAAAGAGACCCAGTACTTC. Protein product: CASSFLSVSKETQYF. The chain has TRBV28 and TRBJ2-5; D is uncertain. Germline V gene sequence: CDR1 MDHEN, CDR2 SYDVKM. The CDR3 extends over 15 amino acids. Trimming pared 3 bases from V and 3 bases from J, leaving 14 bases between. Filled out from reference TRBV28 and TRBJ2-5, the complete variable domain reads DVKVTQSSRYLVKRTGEKVFLECVQDMDHENMFWYRQDPGLGLRLIYFSYDVKMKEKGDIPEGYSVSREKKERFSLILESASTNQTSMYLCASSFLSVSKETQYFGPGTRLLVL.

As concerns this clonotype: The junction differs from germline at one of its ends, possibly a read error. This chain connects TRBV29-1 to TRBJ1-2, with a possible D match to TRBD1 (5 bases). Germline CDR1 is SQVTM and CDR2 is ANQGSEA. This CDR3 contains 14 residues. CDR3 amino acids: CSVATVGLGYGYTF. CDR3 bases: TGCAGTGTTGCGACAGTGGGATTAGGCTATGGCTACACCTTC.

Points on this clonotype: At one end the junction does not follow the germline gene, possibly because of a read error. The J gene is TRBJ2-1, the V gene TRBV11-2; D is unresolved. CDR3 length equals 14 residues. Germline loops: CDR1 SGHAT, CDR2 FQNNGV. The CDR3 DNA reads TGTGCCAGCAGCTTAGAGGCATGGTTGGTTGAGCAGTTGTTT. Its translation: CASSLEAWLVEQLF.

CDR3 sequence reads: CASSQNPGLFAFF. CDR3 coding DNA: TGTGCCAGCAGCCAAAATCCCGGGCTCTTCGCATTCTTC. The chain has TRBV4-2 and TRBJ2-1; D is ambiguous. The V gene's germline CDR1 is LGHNA and CDR2 YNFKEQ. The CDR3 consists of 13 residues. V was shortened by 2 bases and J by 16 bases, with 18 bases between the two germline ends.

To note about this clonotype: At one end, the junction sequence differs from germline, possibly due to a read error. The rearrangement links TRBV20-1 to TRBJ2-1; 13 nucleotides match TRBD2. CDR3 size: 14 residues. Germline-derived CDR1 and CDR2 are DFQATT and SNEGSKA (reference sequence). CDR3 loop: CSARGLAGYSERFF. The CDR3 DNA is TGCAGTGCTAGGGGACTAGCGGGGTACAGTGAGCGGTTCTTC.

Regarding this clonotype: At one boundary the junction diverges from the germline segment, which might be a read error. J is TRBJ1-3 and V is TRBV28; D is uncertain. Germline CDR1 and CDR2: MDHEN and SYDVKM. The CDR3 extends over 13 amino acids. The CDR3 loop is CASRDGSGNTTYF. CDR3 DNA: TGTGCCAGCCGTGACGGCTCTGGAAACACCACATATTTT.

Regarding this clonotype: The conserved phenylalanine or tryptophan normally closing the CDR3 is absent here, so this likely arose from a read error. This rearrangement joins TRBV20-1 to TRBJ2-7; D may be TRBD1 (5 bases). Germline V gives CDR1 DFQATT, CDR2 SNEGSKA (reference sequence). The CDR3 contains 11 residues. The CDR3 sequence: CIALQAYEQYL. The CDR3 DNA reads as TGCATTGCTCTACAGGCCTACGAGCAGTACTTA.

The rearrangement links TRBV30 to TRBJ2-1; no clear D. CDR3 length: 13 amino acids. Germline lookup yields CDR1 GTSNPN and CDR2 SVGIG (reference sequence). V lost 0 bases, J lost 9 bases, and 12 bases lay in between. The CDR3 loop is CAWSVLISAEQFF. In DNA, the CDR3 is TGTGCCTGGAGTGTACTAATTTCGGCTGAGCAGTTCTTC.

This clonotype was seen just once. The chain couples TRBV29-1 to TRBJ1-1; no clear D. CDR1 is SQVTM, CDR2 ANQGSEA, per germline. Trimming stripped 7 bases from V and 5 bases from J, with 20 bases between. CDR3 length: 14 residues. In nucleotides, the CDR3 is TGCAGCGCCAGGTGGTGGGTGGGAAGGACTGAAGCTTTCTTT. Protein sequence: CSARWWVGRTEAFF.

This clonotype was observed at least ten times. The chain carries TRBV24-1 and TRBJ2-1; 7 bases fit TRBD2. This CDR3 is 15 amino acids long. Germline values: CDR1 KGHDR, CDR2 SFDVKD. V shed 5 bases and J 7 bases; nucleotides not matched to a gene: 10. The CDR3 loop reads CATSGGAGAGNEQFF. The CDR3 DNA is TGTGCCACCAGTGGGGGTGCGGGAGCAGGGAATGAGCAGTTCTTC.

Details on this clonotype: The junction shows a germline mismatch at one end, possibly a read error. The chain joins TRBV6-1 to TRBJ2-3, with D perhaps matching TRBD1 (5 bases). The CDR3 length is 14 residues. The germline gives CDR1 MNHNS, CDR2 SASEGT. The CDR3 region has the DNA TGTGCCAGCATTGAATTTGGGGCGGAAGATACGCAGTATTTT. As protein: CASIEFGAEDTQYF.

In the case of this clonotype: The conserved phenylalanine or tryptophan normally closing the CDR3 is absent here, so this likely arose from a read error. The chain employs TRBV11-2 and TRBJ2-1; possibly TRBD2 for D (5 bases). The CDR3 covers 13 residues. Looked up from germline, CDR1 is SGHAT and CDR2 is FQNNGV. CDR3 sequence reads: CTSSLGGYNEQFL. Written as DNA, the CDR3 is TGTACCAGCAGCTTAGGAGGTTACAATGAGCAGTTCTTG.

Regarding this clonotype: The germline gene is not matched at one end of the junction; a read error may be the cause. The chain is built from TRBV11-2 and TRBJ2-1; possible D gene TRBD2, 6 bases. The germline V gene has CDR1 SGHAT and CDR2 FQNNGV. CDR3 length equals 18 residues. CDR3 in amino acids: CASSSGVLGGYYYNEQFF. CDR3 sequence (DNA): TGTGCTAGCAGCTCAGGAGTACTGGGAGGCTACTACTACAATGAGCAGTTCTTC. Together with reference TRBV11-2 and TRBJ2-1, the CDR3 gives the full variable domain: EAGVAQSPRYKIIEKRQSVAFWCNPISGHATLYWYQQILGQGPKLLIQFQNNGVVDDSQLPKDRFSAERLKGVDSTLKIQPAKLEDSAVYLCASSSGVLGGYYYNEQFFGPGTRLTVL.

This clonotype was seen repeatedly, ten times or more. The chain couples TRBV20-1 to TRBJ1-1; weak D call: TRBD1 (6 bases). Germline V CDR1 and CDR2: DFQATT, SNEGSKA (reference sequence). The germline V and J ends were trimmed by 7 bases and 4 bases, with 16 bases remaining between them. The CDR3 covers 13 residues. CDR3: CSVLKQGGTEAFF. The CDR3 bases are TGCAGTGTTCTGAAACAGGGTGGCACTGAAGCTTTCTTT.

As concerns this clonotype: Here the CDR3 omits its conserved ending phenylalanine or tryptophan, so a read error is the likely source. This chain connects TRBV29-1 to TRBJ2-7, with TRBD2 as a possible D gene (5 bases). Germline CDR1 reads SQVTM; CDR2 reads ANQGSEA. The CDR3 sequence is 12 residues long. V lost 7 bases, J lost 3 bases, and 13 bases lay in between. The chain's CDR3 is CSARDIYYEQYL. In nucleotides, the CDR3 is TGCAGCGCCCGGGATATCTACTACGAGCAGTACTTG.

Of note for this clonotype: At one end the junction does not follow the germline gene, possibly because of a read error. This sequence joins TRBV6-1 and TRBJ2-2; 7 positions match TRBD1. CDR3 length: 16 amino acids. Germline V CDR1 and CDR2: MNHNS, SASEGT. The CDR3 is CASRTGQDRVTVELFF. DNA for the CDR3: TGTGCCAGTAGGACGGGGCAAGACAGGGTTACCGTGGAGCTGTTTTTT.

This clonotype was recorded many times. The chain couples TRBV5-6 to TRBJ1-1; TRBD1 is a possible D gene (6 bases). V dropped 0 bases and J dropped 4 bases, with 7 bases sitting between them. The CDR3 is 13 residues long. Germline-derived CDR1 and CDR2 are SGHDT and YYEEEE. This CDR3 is CASSLGRGTEAFF. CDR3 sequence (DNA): TGTGCCAGCAGCTTGGGCAGGGGCACTGAAGCTTTCTTT.

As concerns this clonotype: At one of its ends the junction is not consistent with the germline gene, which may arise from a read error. The CDR3 protein is CTSSQGQGYGKQFF. Here the CDR3 DNA reads TGCACCAGCAGCCAAGGACAGGGGTACGGAAAACAGTTTTTT. The V gene is TRBV5-1, the J gene TRBJ1-4; 9 bases line up with TRBD1. The germline gives CDR1 SGHRS, CDR2 YFSETQ. CDR3 length equals 14 residues.

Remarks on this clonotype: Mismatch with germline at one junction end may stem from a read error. CDR3 bases: TGTGCCAGCAGCTTTATGGAAGAGAATAATGAGCAATTCTTC. Translation gives CASSFMEENNEQFF. The rearrangement uses TRBV5-4 and TRBJ2-1; D remains unclear. The CDR3 extends over 14 amino acids. CDR1 is SGHNT and CDR2 is YYREEE in the germline V gene (reference sequence).

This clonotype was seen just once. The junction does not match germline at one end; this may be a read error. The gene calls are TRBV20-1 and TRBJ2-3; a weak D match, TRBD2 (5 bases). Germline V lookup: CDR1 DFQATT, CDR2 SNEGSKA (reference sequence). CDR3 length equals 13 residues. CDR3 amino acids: CSAHPEGTDTRYF. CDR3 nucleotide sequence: TGCAGTGCTCACCCCGAGGGCACAGATACGCGGTATTTT.

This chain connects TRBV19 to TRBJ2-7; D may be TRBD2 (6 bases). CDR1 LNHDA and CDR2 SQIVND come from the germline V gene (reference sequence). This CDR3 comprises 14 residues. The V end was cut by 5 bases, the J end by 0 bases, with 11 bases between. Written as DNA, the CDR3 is TGTGCCAGTAGTCATGGCGGGGACTCCTACGAGCAGTACTTC. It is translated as CASSHGGDSYEQYF.

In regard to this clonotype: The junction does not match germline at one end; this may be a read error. CDR3 loop: CASTTRTSGSTDTKYF. CDR3 in DNA: TGTGCCAGCACTACGAGGACTAGCGGGAGCACAGATACGAAGTATTTT. The chain couples TRBV12-3 or TRBV12-4 to TRBJ2-3; 13 bases agree with TRBD2. This CDR3 comprises 16 residues.

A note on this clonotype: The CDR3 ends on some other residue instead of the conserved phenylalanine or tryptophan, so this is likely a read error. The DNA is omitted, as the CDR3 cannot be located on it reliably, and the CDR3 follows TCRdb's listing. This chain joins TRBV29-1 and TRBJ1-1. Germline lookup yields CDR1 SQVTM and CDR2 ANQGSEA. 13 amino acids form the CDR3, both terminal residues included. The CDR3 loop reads CSVKGPMKTEALY.

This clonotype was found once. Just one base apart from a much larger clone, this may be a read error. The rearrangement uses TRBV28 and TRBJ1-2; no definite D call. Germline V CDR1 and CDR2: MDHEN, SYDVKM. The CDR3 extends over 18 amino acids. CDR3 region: CASTPFNPRREEGYGYAF. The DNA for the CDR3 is TGTGCCAGCACCCCCTTTAACCCCCGGAGGGAGGAGGGCTATGGCTACGCCTTC.

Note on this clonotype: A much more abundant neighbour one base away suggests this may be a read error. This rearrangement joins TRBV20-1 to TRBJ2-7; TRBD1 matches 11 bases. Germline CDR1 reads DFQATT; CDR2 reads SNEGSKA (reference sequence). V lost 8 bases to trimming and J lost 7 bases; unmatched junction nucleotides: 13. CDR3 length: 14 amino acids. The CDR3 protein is CSTAGQGASEEQYF. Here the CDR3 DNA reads TGCAGTACGGCTGGACAGGGGGCTTCAGAGGAGCAGTACTTC.

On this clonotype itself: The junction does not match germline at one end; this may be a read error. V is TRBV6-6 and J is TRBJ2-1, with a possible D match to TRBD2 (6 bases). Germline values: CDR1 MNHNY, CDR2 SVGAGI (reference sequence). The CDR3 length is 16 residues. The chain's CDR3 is CASTLSGHISYNKQFF. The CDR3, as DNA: TGTGCCAGCACTCTTAGCGGTCATATCTCCTACAATAAGCAGTTCTTC.

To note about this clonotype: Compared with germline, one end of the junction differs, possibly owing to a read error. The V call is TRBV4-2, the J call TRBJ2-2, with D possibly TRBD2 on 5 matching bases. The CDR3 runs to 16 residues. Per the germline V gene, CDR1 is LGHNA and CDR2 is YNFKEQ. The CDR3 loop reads CASSQHLRANTWELFF. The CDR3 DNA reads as TGTGCCAGCAGTCAACATCTGAGGGCCAACACCTGGGAGCTGTTTTTC.

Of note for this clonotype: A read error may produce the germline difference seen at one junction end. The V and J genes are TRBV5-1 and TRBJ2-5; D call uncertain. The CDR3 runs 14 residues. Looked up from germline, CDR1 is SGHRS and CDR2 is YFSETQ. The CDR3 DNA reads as TGCGTCAGCAGCTCAATCGATGCAGTGGAGACCCAGTACTTC. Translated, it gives CVSSSIDAVETQYF.